Included here is one TCR beta chain sequence, with context. Method: immunoSEQ multiplex PCR; TCRdb's copy keeps in-frame clones and lacks some. Of around 200,000 clones in the sample, about 85% were seen once. This sample stems from a study of blood T cell repertoires in COVID-19. About the study: COVID-19 samples, acute and convalescent, were from the United States, Italy and Spain.

The CDR3 runs to 17 residues. Trimming pared 3 bases from V and 10 bases from J, leaving 24 bases between. Germline V gene data show CDR1 as KGHDR and CDR2 as SFDVKD. The receptor was derived from a woman older than 75 with active or convalescent COVID-19. Sequenced: peripheral blood. The V call is TRBV24-1, the J call TRBJ2-1, with D possibly being TRBD2 (7 bases). CDR3 nucleotides: TGTGCCACCAGTGATCGTAAGGGGGGAGGGCCCGATACAGAGCAGTTCTTC. This translates into CATSDRKGGGPDTEQFF.